Listed here are 6 T cell receptor beta chains from one sample, sequenced in a study of blood T cell repertoires in COVID-19. Repertoires were generated with immunoSEQ multiplex PCR, while TCRdb's copy carries only in-frame clones and drops some. The data show roughly 330,000 clones, with around nine tenths seen just once and 5.5% to 6% held by the top ten. The material sequenced was PBMCs or T cells enriched from blood (not recorded which). These receptors all stem from a woman aged 30 to 39 who had recovered from COVID-19.

The chain uses TRBV9 and TRBJ2-7, with D possibly TRBD1 on 7 matching bases. V dropped 3 bases and J dropped 4 bases, with 14 bases sitting between them. Germline V CDR1 and CDR2: SGDLS, YYNGEE. This CDR3 is built from 14 residues. The CDR3 spells CASSAGAGGYEQYF. As DNA, the CDR3 is TGTGCCAGCAGCGCCGGGGCAGGGGGGTACGAGCAGTACTTC.

The chain combines TRBV24-1 with TRBJ1-2; the D gene is possibly TRBD1 (5 bases). Between the trimmed V and J ends, which lost 4 bases and 4 bases, there was a span of 9 bases. This CDR3 spans 13 amino acids. Germline V gene data show CDR1 as KGHDR and CDR2 as SFDVKD. The CDR3 is CATSDSDSYGYTF. In nucleotides, the CDR3 is TGTGCCACCAGTGACTCTGACAGCTATGGCTACACCTTC.

J is TRBJ2-3 and V is TRBV29-1; 7 bases match TRBD1. The CDR3 loop spans 14 amino acids. Trimming took 1 base from V and 1 from J; bases not matched to a gene: 2. Germline V gene sequence: CDR1 SQVTM, CDR2 ANQGSEA. For the CDR3, the DNA is TGCAGCGTTGAAGGGACAGGCGGCACAGATACGCAGTATTTT. This sequence encodes CSVEGTGGTDTQYF.

J is TRBJ1-4 and V is TRBV13; D possibly corresponds to TRBD1 (5 bases). The CDR3 extends over 14 amino acids. V dropped 6 bases and J dropped 7 bases, with 15 bases sitting between them. CDR1 and CDR2 from the germline V gene are PRHDT and FYEKMQ (reference sequence). This CDR3 is CASSSRQLAEKLFF. CDR3 nucleotides: TGTGCCAGCAGTTCTCGACAGTTGGCTGAAAAACTGTTTTTT.

The rearrangement links TRBV5-1 to TRBJ1-6; 9 positions match TRBD1. Germline V gene sequence: CDR1 SGHRS, CDR2 YFSETQ. V lost 4 bases to trimming and J lost 10 bases; unmatched junction nucleotides: 9. The CDR3 totals 15 residues. In DNA form, the CDR3 reads TGCGCCAGCAGCCCCGCCGGGACAGGGCGCTCACCCCTCCACTTT. It codes for CASSPAGTGRSPLHF. The variable domain in full, completed from reference TRBV5-1 and TRBJ1-6, reads KAGVTQTPRYLIKTRGQQVTLSCSPISGHRSVSWYQQTPGQGLQFLFEYFSETQRNKGNFPGRFSGRQFSNSRSEMNVSTLELGDSALYLCASSPAGTGRSPLHFGNGTRLTVT.

The rearrangement uses TRBV5-1 and TRBJ1-2; 7 bases map to TRBD1. From germline, CDR1 is SGHRS and CDR2 YFSETQ. The J segment lost 3 bases and the V segment lost 4 bases, leaving 3 bases of the junction unmatched. The CDR3 spans 13 residues. CDR3 nucleotides: TGCGCCAGCAGCCCCGACAGGGACTATGGCTACACCTTC. Translated, it gives CASSPDRDYGYTF.